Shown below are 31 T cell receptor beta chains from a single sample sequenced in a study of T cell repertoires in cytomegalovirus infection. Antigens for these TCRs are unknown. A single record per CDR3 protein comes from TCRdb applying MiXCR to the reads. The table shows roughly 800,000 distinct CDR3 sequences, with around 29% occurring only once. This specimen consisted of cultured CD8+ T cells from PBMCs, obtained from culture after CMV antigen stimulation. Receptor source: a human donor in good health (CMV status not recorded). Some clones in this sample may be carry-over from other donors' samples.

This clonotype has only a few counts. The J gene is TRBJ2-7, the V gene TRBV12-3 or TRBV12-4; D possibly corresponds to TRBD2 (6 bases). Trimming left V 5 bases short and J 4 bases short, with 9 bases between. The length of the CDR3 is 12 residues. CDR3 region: CASSNSGYEQYF. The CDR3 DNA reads TGTGCCAGCAGTAATAGCGGTTACGAGCAGTACTTC.

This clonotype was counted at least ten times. The CDR3 bases are TGTGCCAGCAGCTCCGAGCGGGGGCGGAACTACGAGCAGTACGTC. Translated: CASSSERGRNYEQYV. This chain uses TRBV7-8 with TRBJ2-7; 8 bases agree with TRBD2. V dropped 4 bases and J dropped 3; count of bases not matched to a gene: 8. Germline V gives CDR1 SGHVS, CDR2 FQNEAQ. This CDR3 is built from 15 residues.

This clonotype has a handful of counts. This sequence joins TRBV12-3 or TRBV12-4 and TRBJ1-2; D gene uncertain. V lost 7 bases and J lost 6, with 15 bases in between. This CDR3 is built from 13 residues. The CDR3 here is CASTSAPYNGYTF. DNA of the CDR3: TGTGCCAGCACCTCGGCCCCATACAATGGCTACACCTTC.

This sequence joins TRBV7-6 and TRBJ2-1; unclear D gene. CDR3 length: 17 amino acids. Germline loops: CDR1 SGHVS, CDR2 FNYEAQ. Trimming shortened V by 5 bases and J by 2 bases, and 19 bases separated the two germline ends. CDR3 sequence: CASSPATVGPTYNEQFF. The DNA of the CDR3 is TGTGCCAGCAGCCCCGCTACAGTAGGCCCTACCTACAATGAGCAGTTCTTC.

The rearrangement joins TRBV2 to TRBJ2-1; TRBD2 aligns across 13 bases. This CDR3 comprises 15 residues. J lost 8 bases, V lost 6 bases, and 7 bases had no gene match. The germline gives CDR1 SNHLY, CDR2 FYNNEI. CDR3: CASRALAGGPHEQFF. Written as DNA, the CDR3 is TGTGCCAGCAGGGCACTAGCGGGGGGGCCACATGAGCAGTTCTTC.

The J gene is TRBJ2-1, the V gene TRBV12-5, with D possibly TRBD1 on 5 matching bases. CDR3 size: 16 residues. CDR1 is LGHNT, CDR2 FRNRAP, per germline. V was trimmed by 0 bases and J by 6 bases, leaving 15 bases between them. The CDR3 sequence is CASGLVFSGQGNEQFF. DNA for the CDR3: TGTGCTAGTGGTTTGGTTTTTTCAGGGCAGGGCAATGAGCAGTTCTTC.

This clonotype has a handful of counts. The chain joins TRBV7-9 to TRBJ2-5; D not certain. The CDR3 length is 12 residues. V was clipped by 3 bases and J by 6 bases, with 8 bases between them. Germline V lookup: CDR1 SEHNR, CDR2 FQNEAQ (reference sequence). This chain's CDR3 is CASSFGRQTQYF. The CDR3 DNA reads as TGTGCCAGCAGCTTCGGGCGACAGACCCAGTACTTC.

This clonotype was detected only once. CDR3 region: CATSRDSLTLVNTEAFF. DNA of the CDR3: TGTGCCACCAGCAGAGATTCCCTGACCCTCGTGAACACTGAAGCTTTCTTT. The gene calls are TRBV15 and TRBJ1-1; D gene ambiguous. V shed 0 bases and J shed 0 bases, with 14 bases lying between them. Germline CDR1 is LNHNV and CDR2 is YYDKDF (reference sequence). This CDR3 is 17 amino acids long.

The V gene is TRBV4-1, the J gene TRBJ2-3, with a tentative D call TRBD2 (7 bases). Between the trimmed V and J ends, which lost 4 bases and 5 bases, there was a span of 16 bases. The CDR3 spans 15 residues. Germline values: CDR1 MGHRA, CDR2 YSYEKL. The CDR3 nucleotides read TGCGCCAGCAGCCTAAACCGGGGGGCAAGAGATACGCAGTATTTT. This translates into CASSLNRGARDTQYF.

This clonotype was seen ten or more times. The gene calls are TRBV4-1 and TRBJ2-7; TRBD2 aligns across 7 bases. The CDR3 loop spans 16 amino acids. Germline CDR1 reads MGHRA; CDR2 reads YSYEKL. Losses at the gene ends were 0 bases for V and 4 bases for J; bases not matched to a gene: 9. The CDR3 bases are TGCGCCAGCAGCCAAGATGTTCTAGCGGAACGGTACGAGCAGTACTTC. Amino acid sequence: CASSQDVLAERYEQYF.

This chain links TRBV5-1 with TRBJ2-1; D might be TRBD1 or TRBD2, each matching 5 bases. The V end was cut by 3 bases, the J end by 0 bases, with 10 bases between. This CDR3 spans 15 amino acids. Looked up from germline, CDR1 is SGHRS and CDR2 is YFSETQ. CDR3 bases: TGCGCCAGCAGCTCAGAGGGGACCTCCTACAATGAGCAGTTCTTC. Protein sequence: CASSSEGTSYNEQFF.

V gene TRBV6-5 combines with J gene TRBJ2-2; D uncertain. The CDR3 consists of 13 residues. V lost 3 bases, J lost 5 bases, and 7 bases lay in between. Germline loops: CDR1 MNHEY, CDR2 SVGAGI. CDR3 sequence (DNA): TGTGCCAGCAGTTATTCCCAGACCGGGGAGCTGTTTTTT. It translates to CASSYSQTGELFF.

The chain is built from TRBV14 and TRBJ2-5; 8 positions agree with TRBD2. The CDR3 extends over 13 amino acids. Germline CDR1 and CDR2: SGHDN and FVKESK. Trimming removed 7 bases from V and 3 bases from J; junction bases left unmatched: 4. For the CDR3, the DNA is TGTGCCAGCACCCCGGGACTAGAAGAGACCCAGTACTTC. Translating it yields CASTPGLEETQYF.

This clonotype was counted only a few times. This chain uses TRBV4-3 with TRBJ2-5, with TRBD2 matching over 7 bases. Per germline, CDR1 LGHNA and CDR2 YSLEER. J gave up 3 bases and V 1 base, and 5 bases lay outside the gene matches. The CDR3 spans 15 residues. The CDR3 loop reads CASSQVWDYKETQYF. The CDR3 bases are TGCGCCAGCAGCCAAGTCTGGGACTATAAAGAGACCCAGTACTTC.

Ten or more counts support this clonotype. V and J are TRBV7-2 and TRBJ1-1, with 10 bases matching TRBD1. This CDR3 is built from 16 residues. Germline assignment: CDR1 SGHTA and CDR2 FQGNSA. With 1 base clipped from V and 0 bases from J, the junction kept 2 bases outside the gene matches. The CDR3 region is CASSLETGGMNTEAFF. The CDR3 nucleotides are TGTGCCAGCAGCTTAGAGACAGGGGGCATGAACACTGAAGCTTTCTTT.

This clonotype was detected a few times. The CDR3 coding sequence is TGTGCCAGCAGCTTATACACTTCACCCCTCCACTTT. Its protein is CASSLYTSPLHF. The genes are TRBV7-9 and TRBJ1-6, with D unresolved. Trimming pared 2 bases from V and 9 bases from J, leaving 5 bases between. The CDR3 totals 12 residues. CDR1 and CDR2 from the germline V gene are SEHNR and FQNEAQ (reference sequence).

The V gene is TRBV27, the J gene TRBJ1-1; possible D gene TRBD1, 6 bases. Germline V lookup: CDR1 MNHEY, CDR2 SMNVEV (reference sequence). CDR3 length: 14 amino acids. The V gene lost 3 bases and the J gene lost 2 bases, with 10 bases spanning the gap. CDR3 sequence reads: CASSFWDKNTEAFF. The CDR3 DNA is TGTGCCAGCAGTTTTTGGGACAAAAACACTGAAGCTTTCTTT.

The DNA for the CDR3 is TGTGCCAGCAGCCCCGGGACGAGAAACTATGGCTACACCTTC. This translates into CASSPGTRNYGYTF. J is TRBJ1-2 and V is TRBV7-6, with D possibly matching TRBD1 (5 bases). The V gene's germline CDR1 is SGHVS and CDR2 FNYEAQ. The CDR3 runs 14 residues. V shed 5 bases and J shed 2 bases, with 12 bases lying between them.

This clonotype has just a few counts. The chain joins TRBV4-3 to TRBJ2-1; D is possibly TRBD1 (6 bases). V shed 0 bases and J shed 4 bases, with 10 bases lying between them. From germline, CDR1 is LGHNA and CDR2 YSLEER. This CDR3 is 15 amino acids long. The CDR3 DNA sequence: TGCGCCAGCAGCCAAGATCTGGACAGATACAATGAGCAGTTCTTC. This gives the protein CASSQDLDRYNEQFF.

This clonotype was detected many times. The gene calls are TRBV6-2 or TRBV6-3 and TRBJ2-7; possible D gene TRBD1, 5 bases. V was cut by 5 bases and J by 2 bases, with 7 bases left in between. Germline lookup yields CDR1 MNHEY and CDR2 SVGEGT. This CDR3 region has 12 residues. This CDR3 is CASSQTAYEQYV. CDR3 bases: TGTGCCAGCAGTCAGACAGCCTACGAGCAGTACGTC.

In DNA form, the CDR3 reads TGTGCCAGCAGCCAGGACACCCCTTGGGCTGAAGCTTTCTTT. It translates to CASSQDTPWAEAFF. V and J are TRBV7-9 and TRBJ1-1, with D perhaps TRBD1 (5 bases). The CDR3 extends over 14 amino acids. Trimming removed 5 bases from V and 6 bases from J, with 16 bases in between. The germline CDR1 and CDR2 sequences are SEHNR and FQNEAQ (reference sequence).

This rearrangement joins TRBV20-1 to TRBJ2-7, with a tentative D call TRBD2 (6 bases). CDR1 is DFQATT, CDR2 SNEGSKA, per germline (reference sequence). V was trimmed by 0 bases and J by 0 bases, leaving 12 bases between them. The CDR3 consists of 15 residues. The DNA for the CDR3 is TGCAGTGCTAGAGATAGGAGGGTTTCCTCCTACGAGCAGTACTTC. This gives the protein CSARDRRVSSYEQYF.

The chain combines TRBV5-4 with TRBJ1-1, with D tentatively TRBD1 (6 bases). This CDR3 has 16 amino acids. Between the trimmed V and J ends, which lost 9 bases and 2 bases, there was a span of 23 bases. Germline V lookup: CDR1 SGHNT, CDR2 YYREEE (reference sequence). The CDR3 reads CATTATGNPTNTEAFF. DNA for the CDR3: TGTGCCACCACGGCAACAGGGAACCCCACCAACACTGAAGCTTTCTTT.

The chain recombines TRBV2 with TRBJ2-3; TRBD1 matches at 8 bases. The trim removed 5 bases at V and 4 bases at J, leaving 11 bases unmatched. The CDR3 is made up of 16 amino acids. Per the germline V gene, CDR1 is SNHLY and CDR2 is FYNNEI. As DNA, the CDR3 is TGTGCCAGCAGTACCGACGGACAGGGATACGCAGATACGCAGTATTTT. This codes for CASSTDGQGYADTQYF.

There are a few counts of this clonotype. DNA for the CDR3: TGCGCCAGCAGACAGGCGTCTAGCACAGATACGCAGTATTTT. Translating it yields CASRQASSTDTQYF. The chain joins TRBV4-1 to TRBJ2-3, with a weak D call TRBD1 (5 bases). V lost 6 bases to trimming and J lost 0 bases, with 10 bases between them. The CDR3 sequence is 14 residues long. Germline values: CDR1 MGHRA, CDR2 YSYEKL.

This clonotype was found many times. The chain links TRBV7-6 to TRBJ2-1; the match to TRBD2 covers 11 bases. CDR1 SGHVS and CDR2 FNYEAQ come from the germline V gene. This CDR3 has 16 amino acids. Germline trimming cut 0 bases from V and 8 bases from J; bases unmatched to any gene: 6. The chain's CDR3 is CASSLAIAGGSDEQFF. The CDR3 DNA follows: TGTGCCAGCAGCTTAGCGATAGCGGGGGGGTCGGATGAGCAGTTCTTC.

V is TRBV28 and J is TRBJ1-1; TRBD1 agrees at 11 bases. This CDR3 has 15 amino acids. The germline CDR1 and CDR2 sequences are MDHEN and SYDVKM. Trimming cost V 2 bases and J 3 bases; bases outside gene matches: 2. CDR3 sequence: CASSLRTGGYTEAFF. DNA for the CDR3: TGTGCCAGCAGTTTAAGGACAGGGGGCTACACTGAAGCTTTCTTT.

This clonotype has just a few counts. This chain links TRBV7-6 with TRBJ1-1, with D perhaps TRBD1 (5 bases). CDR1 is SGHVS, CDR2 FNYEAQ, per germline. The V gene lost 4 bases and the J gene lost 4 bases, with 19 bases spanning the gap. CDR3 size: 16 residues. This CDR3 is CASSSHPTETTTEAFF. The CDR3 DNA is TGTGCCAGCAGCTCCCACCCGACAGAAACGACCACTGAAGCTTTCTTT. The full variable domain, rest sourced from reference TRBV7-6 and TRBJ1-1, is GAGVSQSPRYKVTKRGQDVALRCDPISGHVSLYWYRQALGQGPEFLTYFNYEAQQDKSGLPNDRFSAERPEGSISTLTIQRTEQRDSAMYRCASSSHPTETTTEAFFGQGTRLTVV.

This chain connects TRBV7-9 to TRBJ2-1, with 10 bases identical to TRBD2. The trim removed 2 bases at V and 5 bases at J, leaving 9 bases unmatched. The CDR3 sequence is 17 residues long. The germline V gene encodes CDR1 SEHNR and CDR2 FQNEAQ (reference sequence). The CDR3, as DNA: TGTGCCAGCAGCTTACCGTCTAGCGGGGGTATAAACAATGAGCAGTTCTTC. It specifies CASSLPSSGGINNEQFF. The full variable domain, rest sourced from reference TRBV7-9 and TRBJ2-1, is DTGVSQNPRHKITKRGQNVTFRCDPISEHNRLYWYRQTLGQGPEFLTYFQNEAQLEKSRLLSDRFSAERPKGSFSTLEIQRTEQGDSAMYLCASSLPSSGGINNEQFFGPGTRLTVL.

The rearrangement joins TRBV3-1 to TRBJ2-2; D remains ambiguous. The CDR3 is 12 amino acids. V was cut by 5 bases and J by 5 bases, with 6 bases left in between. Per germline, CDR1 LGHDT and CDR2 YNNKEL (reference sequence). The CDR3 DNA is TGTGCCAGCAGCGACGAGACCGGGGAGCTGTTTTTT. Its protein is CASSDETGELFF.

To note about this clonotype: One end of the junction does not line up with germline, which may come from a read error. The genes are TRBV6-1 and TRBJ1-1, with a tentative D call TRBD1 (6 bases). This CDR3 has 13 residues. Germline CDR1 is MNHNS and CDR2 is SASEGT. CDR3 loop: CASRQGVKTEAFF. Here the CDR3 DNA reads TGTGCCAGCAGACAGGGAGTGAAGACTGAAGCTTTCTTT.